The clone carrying this TCR beta chain was observed once. Its specificity is unknown. The data belong to a study of cytomegalovirus exposure and HLA in healthy donors. The wider study: There were fewer than 500 genotyped donors. Of these, about 86% fell in the genetic ancestry cluster associated with self-reported Caucasian donors.

Researchers ran the PCR with 60 Vbeta and 13 Jbeta primers. The table came from immunoSEQ multiplex PCR; TCRdb's copy has only in-frame clones and leaves some out. The sample holds around 190,000 clones, over 60% seen once. Findings and caveats of the study: Differences between HLA loci emerged in a later analysis of TCR association rates, with DRB1 most and HLA-C fewest. Highly shared sequence variants in one cluster were likely a sequencing artifact. For cytomegalovirus status, the classifier reportedly gave diagnoses with high specificity and sensitivity.

The receptor comes from a man aged 35 to 55 in good health and CMV-seronegative. Sequenced material: PBMCs.

The CDR3 nucleotides are TGTGCCAGCCGAGCGCACGGACAGACCAGCTCCTACAATGAGCAGTTCTTC. This codes for CASRAHGQTSSYNEQFF. V usage is TRBV19 and J usage is TRBJ2-1, with TRBD1 as a possible D gene (6 bases). This CDR3 comprises 17 residues. Germline V lookup: CDR1 LNHDA, CDR2 SQIVND (reference sequence). V lost 9 bases, J lost 0 bases, and 21 bases lay in between.